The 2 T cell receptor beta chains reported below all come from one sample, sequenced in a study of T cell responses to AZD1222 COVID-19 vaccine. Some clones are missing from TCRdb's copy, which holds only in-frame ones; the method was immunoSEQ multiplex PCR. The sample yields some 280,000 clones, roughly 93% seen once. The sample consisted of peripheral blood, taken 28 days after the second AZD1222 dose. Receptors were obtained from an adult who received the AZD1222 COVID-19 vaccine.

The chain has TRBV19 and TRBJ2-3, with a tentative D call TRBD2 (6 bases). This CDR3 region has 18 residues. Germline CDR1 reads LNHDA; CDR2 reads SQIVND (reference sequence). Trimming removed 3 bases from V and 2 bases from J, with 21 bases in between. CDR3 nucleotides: TGTGCCAGTAGTATGTTTCGCCCTAGCGCCAGGAACACAGATACGCAGTATTTT. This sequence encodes CASSMFRPSARNTDTQYF.

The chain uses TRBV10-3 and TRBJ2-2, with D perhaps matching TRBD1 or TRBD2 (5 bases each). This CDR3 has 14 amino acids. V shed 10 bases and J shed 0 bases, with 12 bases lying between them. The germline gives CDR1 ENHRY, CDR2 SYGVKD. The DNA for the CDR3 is TGTGCCACCCGGGGCTCCGCGAACACCGGGGAGCTGTTTTTT. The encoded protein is CATRGSANTGELFF.